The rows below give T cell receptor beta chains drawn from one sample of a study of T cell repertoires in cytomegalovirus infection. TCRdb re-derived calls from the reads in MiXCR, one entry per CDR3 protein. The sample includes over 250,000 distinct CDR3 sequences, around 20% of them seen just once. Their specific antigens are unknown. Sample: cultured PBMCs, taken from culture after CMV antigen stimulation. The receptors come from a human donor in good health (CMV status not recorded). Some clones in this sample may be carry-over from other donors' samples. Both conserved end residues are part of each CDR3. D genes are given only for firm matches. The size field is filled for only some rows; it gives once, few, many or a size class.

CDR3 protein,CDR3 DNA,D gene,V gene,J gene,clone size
CASSTPGTSGRRETQYF,TGTGCCAGCAGCACCCCCGGGACTAGCGGGAGGCGTGAGACCCAGTACTTC,TRBD2,TRBV7-3,TRBJ2-5,.
CASSFPGTGKTDTQYF,TGTGCCAGCAGCTTTCCCGGGACAGGGAAGACAGATACGCAGTATTTT,TRBD1,TRBV7-9,TRBJ2-3,many
CASSSLAGAYNEQFF,TGTGCCAGCAGCTCCCTAGCGGGGGCCTACAATGAGCAGTTCTTC,TRBD2,TRBV7-6,TRBJ2-1,many
CASTWDRGAGYTF,TGTGCCAGCACCTGGGACAGGGGAGCCGGCTACACCTTC,TRBD1,TRBV2,TRBJ1-2,few
CASSQGTTQYF,TGTGCCAGCAGCCAGGGGACGACCCAGTACTTC,.,TRBV2,TRBJ2-5,many
CASSLDREDYGYTF,TGTGCCAGCAGCCTGGACAGGGAAGACTATGGCTACACCTTC,TRBD1,TRBV7-2,TRBJ1-2,many
CASRPGTSGSSWFF,TGTGCCAGCAGGCCCGGGACTAGCGGGAGTAGTTGGTTCTTC,TRBD2,TRBV12-3/TRBV12-4,TRBJ2-1,.
CASTESGTGLLGTGELFF,TGTGCCAGCACCGAGTCAGGGACAGGGCTTTTAGGCACCGGGGAGCTGTTTTTT,TRBD1,TRBV12-3/TRBV12-4,TRBJ2-2,.
CASATGQGNYGYTF,TGCGCCAGTGCTACGGGACAGGGTAACTATGGCTACACCTTC,TRBD1,TRBV5-1,TRBJ1-2,many
CASSAARGEQYF,TGTGCCAGTAGTGCGGCTAGAGGCGAGCAGTACTTC,.,TRBV19,TRBJ2-7,.
CASSSGTGSTDTQYF,TGTGCCAGCAGTTCCGGGACAGGGAGCACAGATACGCAGTATTTT,TRBD1,TRBV6-2/TRBV6-3,TRBJ2-3,many
CASSMQEAYEQYF,TGTGCCAGTAGTATGCAGGAGGCCTACGAGCAGTACTTC,.,TRBV19,TRBJ2-7,.
CASSQGLASYEQYF,TGCGCCAGCAGCCAGGGACTAGCGTCCTACGAGCAGTACTTC,TRBD2,TRBV4-1,TRBJ2-7,.
CASSLLGGLSGNTIYF,TGTGCCAGCAGTTTATTGGGAGGCCTTTCTGGAAACACCATATATTTT,.,TRBV28,TRBJ1-3,.
CAVGGLAISAYNEQFF,TGTGCCGTGGGGGGACTAGCTATTAGCGCCTACAATGAGCAGTTCTTC,TRBD2,TRBV27,TRBJ2-1,few
CASSLLYGNTIYF,TGTGCCAGCAGCTTATTGTATGGAAACACCATATATTTT,.,TRBV11-3,TRBJ1-3,few
CASSQDPPGGKNIQYF,TGCGCCAGCAGCCAAGACCCCCCGGGAGGGAAAAACATTCAGTACTTC,TRBD2,TRBV4-3,TRBJ2-4,.
CASSASGRQTGELFF,TGTGCCAGCAGCGCTAGCGGGAGACAAACCGGGGAGCTGTTTTTT,TRBD2,TRBV5-4,TRBJ2-2,.
CASSRITGGSYEQYF,TGTGCCAGCAGCAGAATAACAGGGGGGAGTTACGAGCAGTACTTC,TRBD1,TRBV6-1,TRBJ2-7,.
CASSLDWGQGGTEAFF,TGCGCCAGCAGCTTGGATTGGGGCCAGGGGGGCACTGAAGCTTTCTTT,TRBD1,TRBV5-1,TRBJ1-1,many
CASSPELATDTQYF,TGCGCCAGCAGCCCTGAACTAGCCACAGATACGCAGTATTTT,.,TRBV4-3,TRBJ2-3,.
CASGLGTQYF,TGTGCCAGCGGATTGGGAACCCAGTACTTC,.,TRBV7-2,TRBJ2-5,many
CASSLVAGGPGQFF,TGTGCCAGCAGCTTAGTAGCGGGAGGGCCCGGGCAGTTCTTC,TRBD2,TRBV7-2,TRBJ2-1,many
CASSPQTSSYNEQFF,TGTGCCAGCAGCCCACAGACAAGCTCCTACAATGAGCAGTTCTTC,.,TRBV7-2,TRBJ2-1,many
CASSPGTGIRRGSDTQYF,TGTGCCAGCTCGCCCGGGACAGGGATCCGGCGGGGATCAGATACGCAGTATTTT,TRBD1,TRBV18,TRBJ2-3,.
CASSESGALETQYF,TGCGCCAGCAGTGAGTCAGGGGCTCTAGAGACCCAGTACTTC,.,TRBV10-1,TRBJ2-5,.
CSVKIGLAGVNEQYF,TGCAGTGTAAAGATCGGACTAGCGGGAGTGAACGAGCAGTACTTC,TRBD2,TRBV20-1,TRBJ2-7,.
CASSQFSTEAFF,TGTGCCAGCAGCCAATTTTCCACTGAAGCTTTCTTT,.,TRBV7-2,TRBJ1-1,many
CASSLEAGGDQETQYF,TGTGCCAGCAGCTTGGAGGCAGGGGGGGACCAAGAGACCCAGTACTTC,.,TRBV5-6,TRBJ2-5,.
CASSFLLGGFFQPQHF,TGTGCCAGCAGTTTCCTCTTGGGGGGGTTCTTCCAGCCCCAGCATTTT,.,TRBV12-3/TRBV12-4,TRBJ1-5,.
CASSLDNQPQHF,TGTGCCAGCAGCTTAGACAATCAGCCCCAGCATTTT,.,TRBV7-2,TRBJ1-5,many
CAISPGTSGDEQFF,TGTGCCATCAGCCCCGGGACTAGCGGCGATGAGCAGTTCTTC,TRBD2,TRBV10-3,TRBJ2-1,few
CASSWVGARSHEQFF,TGTGCCAGCAGCTGGGTCGGCGCCAGGTCTCATGAGCAGTTCTTC,.,TRBV5-4,TRBJ2-1,many
CASSLGEATGELFF,TGTGCCAGCTCACTCGGGGAGGCCACCGGGGAGCTGTTTTTT,.,TRBV18,TRBJ2-2,few
CASRKGAGYEQYF,TGTGCCAGCAGGAAAGGAGCGGGCTACGAGCAGTACTTC,.,TRBV6-1,TRBJ2-7,many
CASSRGQGGTDTQYF,TGTGCCAGCAGCCGAGGACAGGGGGGCACAGATACGCAGTATTTT,TRBD1,TRBV11-3,TRBJ2-3,few
CASREPGVHEQYF,TGTGCCAGCAGGGAACCGGGGGTCCACGAGCAGTACTTC,.,TRBV28,TRBJ2-7,few
CASTRTSGRALATDTQYF,TGTGCCAGCACCCGGACTAGCGGGAGGGCCCTGGCCACAGATACGCAGTATTTT,TRBD2,TRBV12-3/TRBV12-4,TRBJ2-3,.
CASMRGGTGELFF,TGTGCCAGCATGAGGGGTGGGACCGGGGAGCTGTTTTTT,.,TRBV6-5,TRBJ2-2,.
CASSQLMGREEKLFF,TGTGCCAGCAGCCAACTCATGGGGCGTGAAGAAAAACTGTTTTTT,.,TRBV7-2,TRBJ1-4,few
CASAGWVGGEAFF,TGTGCCAGCGCTGGTTGGGTCGGTGGTGAAGCTTTCTTT,.,TRBV6-5,TRBJ1-1,.
CASSSGTASSPLHF,TGTGCCAGCAGTTCCGGGACAGCATCCTCACCCCTCCACTTT,TRBD1,TRBV28,TRBJ1-6,.
CASSPLGGETQYF,TGTGCCAGCTCACCACTGGGAGGGGAGACCCAGTACTTC,TRBD2,TRBV18,TRBJ2-5,few
CASSPPFGRTQETQYF,TGTGCCAGCTCACCACCATTCGGGAGGACCCAAGAGACCCAGTACTTC,TRBD2,TRBV18,TRBJ2-5,.
CASKIGGEAGELFF,TGTGCCAGCAAAATAGGGGGGGAAGCCGGGGAGCTGTTTTTT,.,TRBV27,TRBJ2-2,few
CASSAGTNTEAFF,TGTGCCAGCAGCGCCGGGACAAACACTGAAGCTTTCTTT,.,TRBV7-9,TRBJ1-1,few
CASSLGDNYGYTF,TGTGCCAGCAGCCTAGGGGATAACTATGGCTACACCTTC,.,TRBV7-8,TRBJ1-2,many
CASSLGPLARTDTQYF,TGTGCCAGCAGCTTAGGTCCACTAGCAAGGACAGATACGCAGTATTTT,.,TRBV7-2,TRBJ2-3,many
CASTPSGQGVNTGELFF,TGTGCCAGCACCCCCTCGGGCCAGGGGGTTAACACCGGGGAGCTGTTTTTT,TRBD1,TRBV5-4,TRBJ2-2,.
CASGAGGLGTQYF,TGTGCCAGCGGAGCCGGGGGGTTGGGGACCCAGTACTTC,TRBD2,TRBV27,TRBJ2-5,few
CASSYPSYNGQFF,TGTGCCAGCAGTTACCCTAGTTACAATGGGCAGTTCTTC,.,TRBV6-2/TRBV6-3,TRBJ2-1,.
CASSLLAGGGEQFF,TGTGCCAGCAGTTTACTAGCGGGAGGCGGTGAGCAGTTCTTC,TRBD2,TRBV12-3/TRBV12-4,TRBJ2-1,.
CAINDARGGTDTQYF,TGTGCCATCAACGACGCGCGGGGGGGCACAGATACGCAGTATTTT,TRBD2,TRBV10-3,TRBJ2-3,few
CASSYSTQNRGNIQYF,TGTGCCAGCAGTTACTCGACCCAGAATCGAGGGAACATTCAGTACTTC,.,TRBV6-6,TRBJ2-4,few
CASSLSRAVTTNEKLFF,TGTGCCAGCAGCTTATCAAGGGCAGTTACAACTAATGAAAAACTGTTTTTT,.,TRBV7-4,TRBJ1-4,.
CASKGTSEKLFF,TGTGCCAGCAAGGGTACTAGTGAAAAACTGTTTTTT,.,TRBV12-3/TRBV12-4,TRBJ1-4,few
CASSLGLREQETQYF,TGTGCCAGCAGCTTAGGCCTCCGGGAACAAGAGACCCAGTACTTC,.,TRBV11-2,TRBJ2-5,many
CSARLTSGSAGELFF,TGCAGTGCCCGCCTGACTAGCGGGAGTGCCGGGGAGCTGTTTTTT,TRBD2,TRBV20-1,TRBJ2-2,.
CASSYGQGGWGEAFF,TGTGCCAGCAGTTACGGACAGGGGGGGTGGGGTGAAGCTTTCTTT,TRBD1,TRBV6-5,TRBJ1-1,.